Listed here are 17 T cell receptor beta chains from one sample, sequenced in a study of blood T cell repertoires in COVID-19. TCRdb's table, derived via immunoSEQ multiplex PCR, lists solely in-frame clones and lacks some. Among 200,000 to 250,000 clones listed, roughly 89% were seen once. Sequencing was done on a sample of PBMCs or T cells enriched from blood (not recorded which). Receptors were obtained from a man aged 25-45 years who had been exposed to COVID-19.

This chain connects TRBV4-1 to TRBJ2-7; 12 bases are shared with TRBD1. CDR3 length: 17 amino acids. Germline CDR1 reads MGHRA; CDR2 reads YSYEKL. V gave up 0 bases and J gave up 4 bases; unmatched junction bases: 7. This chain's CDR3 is CASSQEGQGAFLYEQYF. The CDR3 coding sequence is TGCGCCAGCAGCCAAGAGGGACAGGGGGCTTTTTTGTACGAGCAGTACTTC.

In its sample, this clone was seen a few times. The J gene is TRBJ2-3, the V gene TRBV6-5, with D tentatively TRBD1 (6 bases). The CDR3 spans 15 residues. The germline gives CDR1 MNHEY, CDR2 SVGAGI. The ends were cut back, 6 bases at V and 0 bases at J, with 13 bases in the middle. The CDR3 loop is CASSPNRVSTDTQYF. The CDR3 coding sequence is TGTGCCAGCAGCCCAAACAGGGTTAGCACAGATACGCAGTATTTT.

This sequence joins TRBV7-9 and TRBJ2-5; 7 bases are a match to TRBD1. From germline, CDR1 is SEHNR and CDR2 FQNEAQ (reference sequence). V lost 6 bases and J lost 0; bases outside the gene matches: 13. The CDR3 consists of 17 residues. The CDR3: CASRYIRDSDYQETQYF. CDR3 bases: TGTGCCAGCAGATATATCCGGGACAGCGATTACCAAGAGACCCAGTACTTC.

The chain's CDR3 is CASSFPRVRCTF. CDR3 DNA: TGTGCCAGCAGTTTCCCCCGGGTTCGATGCACCTTC. The chain combines TRBV11-2 with TRBJ1-2; D is uncertain. Germline CDR1 SGHAT, CDR2 FQNNGV. The V end was cut by 6 bases, the J end by 13 bases, with 18 bases between. The CDR3 is 12 amino acids.

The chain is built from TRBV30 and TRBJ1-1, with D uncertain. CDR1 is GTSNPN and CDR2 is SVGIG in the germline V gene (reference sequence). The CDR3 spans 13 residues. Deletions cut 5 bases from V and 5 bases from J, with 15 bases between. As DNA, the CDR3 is TGTGCCTGGGGGTGGGAGGGAAGTACTGAAGCTTTCTTT. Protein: CAWGWEGSTEAFF.

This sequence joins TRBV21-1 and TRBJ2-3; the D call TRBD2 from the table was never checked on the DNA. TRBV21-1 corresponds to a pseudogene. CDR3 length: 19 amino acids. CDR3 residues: CASPRRGTSGVTSTDTQYF. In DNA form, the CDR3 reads TGTGCCAGCCCCAGACGTGGGACTAGCGGGGTAACTAGCACAGATACGCAGTATTTT.

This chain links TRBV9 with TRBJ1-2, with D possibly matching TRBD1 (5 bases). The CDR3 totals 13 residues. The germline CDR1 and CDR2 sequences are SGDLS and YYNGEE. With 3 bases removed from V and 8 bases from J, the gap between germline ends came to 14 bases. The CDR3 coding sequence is TGTGCCAGCAGCGCGGGCCGGCGGGGGGGCTACACCTTC. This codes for CASSAGRRGGYTF.

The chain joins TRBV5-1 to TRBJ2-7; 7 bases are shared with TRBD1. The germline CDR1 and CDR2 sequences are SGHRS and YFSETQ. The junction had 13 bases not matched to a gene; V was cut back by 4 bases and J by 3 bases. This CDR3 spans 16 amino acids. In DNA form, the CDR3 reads TGCGCCAGCAGCCTTCCCCGGACAGGACCGTACTACGAGCAGTACTTC. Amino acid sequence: CASSLPRTGPYYEQYF. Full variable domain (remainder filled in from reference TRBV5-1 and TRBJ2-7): KAGVTQTPRYLIKTRGQQVTLSCSPISGHRSVSWYQQTPGQGLQFLFEYFSETQRNKGNFPGRFSGRQFSNSRSEMNVSTLELGDSALYLCASSLPRTGPYYEQYFGPGTRLTVT.

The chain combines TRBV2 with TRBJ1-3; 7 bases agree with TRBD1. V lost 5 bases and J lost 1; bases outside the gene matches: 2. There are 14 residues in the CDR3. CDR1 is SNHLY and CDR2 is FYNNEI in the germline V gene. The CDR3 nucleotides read TGTGCCAGCAGTAGACAGGGATCTGGAAACACCATATATTTT. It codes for CASSRQGSGNTIYF. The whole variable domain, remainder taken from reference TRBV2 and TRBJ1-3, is EPEVTQTPSHQVTQMGQEVILRCVPISNHLYFYWYRQILGQKVEFLVSFYNNEISEKSEIFDDQFSVERPDGSNFTLKIRSTKLEDSAMYFCASSRQGSGNTIYFGEGSWLTVV.

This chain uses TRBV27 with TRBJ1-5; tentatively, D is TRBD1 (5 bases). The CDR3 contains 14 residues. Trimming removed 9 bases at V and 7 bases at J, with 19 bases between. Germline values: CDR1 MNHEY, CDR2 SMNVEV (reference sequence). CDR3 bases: TGTGCCAGTGCTTCCATCCTAAGGGGACAGCCCCAGCATTTT. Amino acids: CASASILRGQPQHF.

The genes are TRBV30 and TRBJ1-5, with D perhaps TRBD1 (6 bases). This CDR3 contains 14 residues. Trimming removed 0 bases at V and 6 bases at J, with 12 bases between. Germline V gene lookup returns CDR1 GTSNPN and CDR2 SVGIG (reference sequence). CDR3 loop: CAWSVLQGFQPQHF. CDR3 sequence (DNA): TGTGCCTGGAGTGTACTACAGGGTTTTCAGCCCCAGCATTTT.

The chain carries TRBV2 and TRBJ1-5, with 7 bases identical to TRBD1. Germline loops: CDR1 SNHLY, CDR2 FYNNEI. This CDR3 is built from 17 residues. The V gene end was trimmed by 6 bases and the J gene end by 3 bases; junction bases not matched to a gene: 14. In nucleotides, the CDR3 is TGTGCCAGCAGCCTCACATTCGACAGGGTTATCAATCAGCCCCAGCATTTT. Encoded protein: CASSLTFDRVINQPQHF.

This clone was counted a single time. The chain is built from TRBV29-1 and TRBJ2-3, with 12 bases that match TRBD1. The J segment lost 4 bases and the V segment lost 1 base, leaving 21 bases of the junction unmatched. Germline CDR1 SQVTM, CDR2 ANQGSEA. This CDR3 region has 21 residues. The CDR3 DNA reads TGCAGCGTTGAAGGCGTAGGGCCGGGACAGGGGGCTACCGTATTCGCAGATACGCAGTATTTT. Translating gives CSVEGVGPGQGATVFADTQYF.

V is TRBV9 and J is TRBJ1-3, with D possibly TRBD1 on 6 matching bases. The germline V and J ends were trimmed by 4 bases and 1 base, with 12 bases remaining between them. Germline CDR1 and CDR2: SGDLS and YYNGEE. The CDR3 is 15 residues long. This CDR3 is CASSNRVGSGNTIYF. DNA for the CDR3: TGTGCCAGCAGCAACAGGGTTGGGTCTGGAAACACCATATATTTT.

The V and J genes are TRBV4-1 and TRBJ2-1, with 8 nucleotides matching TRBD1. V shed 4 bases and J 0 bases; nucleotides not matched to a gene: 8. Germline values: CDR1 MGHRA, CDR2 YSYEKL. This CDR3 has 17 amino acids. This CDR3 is CASSPVGQESSYNEQFF. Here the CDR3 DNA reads TGCGCCAGCAGCCCAGTGGGACAGGAGAGCTCCTACAATGAGCAGTTCTTC.

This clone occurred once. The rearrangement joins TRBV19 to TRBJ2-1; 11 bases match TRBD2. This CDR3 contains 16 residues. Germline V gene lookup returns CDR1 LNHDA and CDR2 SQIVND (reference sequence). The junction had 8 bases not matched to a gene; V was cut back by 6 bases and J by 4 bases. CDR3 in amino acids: CASSPGGLADYNEQFF. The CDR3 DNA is TGTGCCAGTAGCCCGGGGGGACTAGCGGATTACAATGAGCAGTTCTTC.

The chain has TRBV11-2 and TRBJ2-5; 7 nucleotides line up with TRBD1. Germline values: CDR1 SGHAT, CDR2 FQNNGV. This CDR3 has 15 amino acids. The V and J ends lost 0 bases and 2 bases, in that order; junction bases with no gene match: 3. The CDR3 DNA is TGTGCCAGCAGCTTAGATGGACAGGTTCAAGAGACCCAGTACTTC. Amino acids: CASSLDGQVQETQYF. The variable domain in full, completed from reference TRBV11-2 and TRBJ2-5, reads EAGVAQSPRYKIIEKRQSVAFWCNPISGHATLYWYQQILGQGPKLLIQFQNNGVVDDSQLPKDRFSAERLKGVDSTLKIQPAKLEDSAVYLCASSLDGQVQETQYFGPGTRLLVL.